Below, one T cell receptor (beta chain) is given with its context. What it binds is unknown. V gave up 6 bases and J gave up 3 bases, with 14 bases separating them. Germline CDR1 MNHEY, CDR2 SVGAGI. The CDR3 spans 14 residues. This specimen comes from a study of STAT5B mutations in CD4+ large granular lymphocyte leukemia. In the authors' workflow: Lowest detectable productive clonotype frequency was 2.59 x 10-5. Sequencing was performed with immunoSEQ multiplex PCR; in TCRdb, only in-frame clones are kept and a portion is missing. The DNA gave D and trimming, while V, J and clone size come from that table. The profile shows about 6,300 clones, about 74% of them singletons. General observations from the study: Patient cell sources varied; 6 or 7 CD4-sorted samples entered the clonality comparison. Main leukemic clonotypes were patient-specific, but approximately 25% appeared at low frequency elsewhere.

Material: PBMCs. The origin of this receptor is a woman in her 70s with CD4+ T-cell large granular lymphocyte leukemia. The chain combines TRBV6-5 with TRBJ2-5; possible D gene TRBD2, 6 bases. This CDR3 reads CASSPRREEETQYF. CDR3 bases: TGTGCCAGCAGCCCCCGGAGGGAGGAAGAGACCCAGTACTTC.